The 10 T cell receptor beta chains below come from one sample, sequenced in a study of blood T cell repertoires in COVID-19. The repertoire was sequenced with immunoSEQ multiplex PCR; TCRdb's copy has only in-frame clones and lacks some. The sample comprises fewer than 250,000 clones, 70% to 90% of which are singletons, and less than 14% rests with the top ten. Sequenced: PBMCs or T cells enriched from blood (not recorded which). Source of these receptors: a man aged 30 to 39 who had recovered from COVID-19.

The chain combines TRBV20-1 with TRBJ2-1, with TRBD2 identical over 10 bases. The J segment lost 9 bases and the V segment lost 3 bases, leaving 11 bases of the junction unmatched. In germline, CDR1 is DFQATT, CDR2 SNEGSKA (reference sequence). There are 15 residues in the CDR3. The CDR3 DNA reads TGCAGTGCTAGTCGGCTAGCGGGAGAACGGGGTGAGCAGTTCTTC. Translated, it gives CSASRLAGERGEQFF.

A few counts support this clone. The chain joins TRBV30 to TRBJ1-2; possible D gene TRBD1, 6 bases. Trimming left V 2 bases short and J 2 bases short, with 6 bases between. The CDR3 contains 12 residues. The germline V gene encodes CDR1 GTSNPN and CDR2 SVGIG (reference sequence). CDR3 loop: CAWSQGNYGYTF. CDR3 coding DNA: TGTGCCTGGAGTCAGGGGAACTATGGCTACACCTTC.

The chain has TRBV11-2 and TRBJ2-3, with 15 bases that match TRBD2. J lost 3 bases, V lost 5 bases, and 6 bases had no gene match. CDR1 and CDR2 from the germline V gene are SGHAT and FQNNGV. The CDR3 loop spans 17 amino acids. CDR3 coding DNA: TGTGCCAGCAGCCCCGGACTAGCGGGGGGGATAACAGATACGCAGTATTTT. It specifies CASSPGLAGGITDTQYF. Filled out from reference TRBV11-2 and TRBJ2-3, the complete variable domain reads EAGVAQSPRYKIIEKRQSVAFWCNPISGHATLYWYQQILGQGPKLLIQFQNNGVVDDSQLPKDRFSAERLKGVDSTLKIQPAKLEDSAVYLCASSPGLAGGITDTQYFGPGTRLTVL.

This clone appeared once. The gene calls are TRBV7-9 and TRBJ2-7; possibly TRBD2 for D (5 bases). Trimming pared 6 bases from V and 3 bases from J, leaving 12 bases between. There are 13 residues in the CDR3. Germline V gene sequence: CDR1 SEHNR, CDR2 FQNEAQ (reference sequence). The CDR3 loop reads CASRRERDYEQYF. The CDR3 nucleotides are TGTGCCAGCAGAAGAGAGAGGGACTACGAGCAGTACTTC.

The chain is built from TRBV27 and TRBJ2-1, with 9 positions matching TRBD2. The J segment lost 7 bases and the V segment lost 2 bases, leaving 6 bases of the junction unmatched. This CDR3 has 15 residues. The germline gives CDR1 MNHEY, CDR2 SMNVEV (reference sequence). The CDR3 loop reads CASSLTSGLGNEQFF. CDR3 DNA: TGTGCCAGCAGTTTAACTAGCGGGCTTGGGAATGAGCAGTTCTTC.

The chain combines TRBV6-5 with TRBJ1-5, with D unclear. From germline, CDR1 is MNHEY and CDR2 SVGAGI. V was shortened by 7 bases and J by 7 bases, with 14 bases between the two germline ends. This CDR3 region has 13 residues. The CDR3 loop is CASNQDPGQPQHF. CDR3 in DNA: TGTGCCAGCAACCAAGACCCGGGACAGCCCCAGCATTTT.

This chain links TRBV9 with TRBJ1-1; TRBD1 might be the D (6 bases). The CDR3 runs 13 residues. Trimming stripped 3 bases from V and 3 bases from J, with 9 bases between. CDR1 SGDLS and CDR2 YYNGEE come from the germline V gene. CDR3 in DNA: TGTGCCAGCAGCGCGGACAGCTACACTGAAGCTTTCTTT. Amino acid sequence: CASSADSYTEAFF.

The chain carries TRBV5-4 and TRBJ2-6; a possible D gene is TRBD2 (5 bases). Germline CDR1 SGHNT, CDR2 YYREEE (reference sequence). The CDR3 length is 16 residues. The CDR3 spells CAQAVGSSSGANVLTF. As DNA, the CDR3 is TGTGCGCAAGCGGTGGGATCCAGCTCTGGGGCCAACGTCCTGACTTTC.

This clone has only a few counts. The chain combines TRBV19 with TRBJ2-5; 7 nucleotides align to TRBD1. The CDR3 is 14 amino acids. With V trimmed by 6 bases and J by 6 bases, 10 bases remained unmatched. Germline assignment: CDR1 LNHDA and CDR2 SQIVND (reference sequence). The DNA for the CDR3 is TGTGCCAGTAGCCTGAACAGGGGTGGGAAGACCCAGTACTTC. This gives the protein CASSLNRGGKTQYF.

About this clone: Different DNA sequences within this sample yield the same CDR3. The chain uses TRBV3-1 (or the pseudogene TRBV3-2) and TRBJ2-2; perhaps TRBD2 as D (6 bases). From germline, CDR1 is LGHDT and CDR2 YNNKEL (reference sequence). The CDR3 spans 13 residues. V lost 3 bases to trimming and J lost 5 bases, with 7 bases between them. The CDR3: CASSHSGTGELFF. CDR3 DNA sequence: TGTGCCAGCAGCCATAGCGGAACCGGGGAGCTGTTTTTT.